This TCR beta chain was captured in a study of TIL therapy for anti-PD-1-resistant metastatic lung cancer. Study context: Progressing patients received lymphodepletion, expanded TIL infusion and IL-2. A few tumors were EGFR-mutant and two were ALK-rearranged. Findings of the study overall: This highly selected cohort may not generalize to typical lung cancer patients.

Sequencing used immunoSEQ v3. Clones were sequenced by immunoSEQ multiplex PCR, and TCRdb holds only the in-frame ones, with some missing. The profile covers 45,000 to 75,000 clones, with roughly 84% appearing a single time and around 2.6% taken by the ten largest. This clone was recorded only once. Its specificity is not known. This sample's time point: pre-treatment sample, taken before nivolumab and TIL therapy. Germline V gives CDR1 MDHEN, CDR2 SYDVKM. V was clipped by 3 bases and J by 1 base; unmatched bases: 15. The length of the CDR3 is 20 residues. This sequence was found in a person between 25 and 80 years old with non-small cell lung cancer. The J gene is TRBJ2-5, the V gene TRBV28; 12 bases line up with TRBD1. Sequencing used blood, obtained at baseline. In DNA form, the CDR3 reads TGTGCCAGCAGTTTCGAGGAGGGAAAGGGACAGGGGGCGATCCAAGAGACCCAGTACTTC. Encoded protein: CASSFEEGKGQGAIQETQYF.